This T cell receptor beta chain was identified in a study of T-cell memory formation after mild COVID-19 (dated by TCRdb to the early 2020s). Notes on the research overall: TCR sequence clusters from the two donors were found to be largely donor specific. Longitudinal TCRalpha and TCRbeta repertoire sequencing tracked T-cell clones expanding and contracting after mild COVID-19 in a couple of donors. The cohort was made up of two young adult volunteers, one female and one male, who were previously healthy.

The paper's findings and limits, for the study overall: The study covered only a couple of mild cases, and larger cohorts including severe cases with pre-infection samples were considered necessary. Balanced CD4/CD8 phenotypes were observed for clones contracting from day 15 to 85, whereas a bias towards CD4+ was observed for a second wave of clones expanding from day 15 to 37. Some responding clones were detected in pre-infection memory, which suggested that pre-existing cross-reactive memory T cells had joined the SARS-CoV-2 response. SARS-CoV-2 specificity of the second-wave clones peaking on day 37 was not confirmed. Contracting CD4+ clones turned up mainly in the CM and EM memory subsets, whereas EMRA was where CD8+ clones were enriched.

The instrument given in TCRdb is Illumina NovaSeq 6000. TCRalpha and TCRbeta cDNA libraries were constructed by 5'RACE with constant-segment primers, with sample barcodes and unique molecular identifiers being introduced. Trizol reagent was used to extract RNA from every sample. Amplification of the libraries took two PCR steps, and the second step added a second sample barcode plus Illumina TruSeq adapters. The libraries were sequenced on an Illumina NovaSeq using 2 x 150 bp paired-end reads. As for how the authors treated the data: Reads were demultiplexed and collapsed into UMI-guided consensus sequences with migec v1.2.7. With mixcr v2.1.11, UMI consensuses were aligned to TRA and TRB V and J templates and assembled into clonotypes. Expanded or contracted clonotypes were those called significant by both edgeR and NoisET, with noise models trained on biological replicates. For edgeR calls, the thresholds were a false discovery rate-adjusted p below 0.01 and a log2 fold-change of 1. PCA with hierarchical clustering of max-normalized trajectories of the 1000 most abundant clonotypes was used as exploratory dynamics analysis. Separately sequenced CD4+ and CD8+ repertoires were used to assign a CD4 or CD8 phenotype to each responding clone. The public reads were quality trimmed at Q25 with fastp and then assembled into clones with MiXCR by TCRdb, keeping productive beta chains. Each CDR3 protein appears once, grouped with its most common genes and DNA. The V and J calls come from TCRdb's annotation, not from the publication. Recorded for this sample are 350,000 or so distinct CDR3 sequences; 20% to 25% of them occurred a single time. The top ten clones comprise roughly a fifth of the sample.

The CDR3 sequence holds 17 residues, the cysteine and phenylalanine included. The retained sequence is limited to the CDR3, 51 bases, with the frame set at the first base. V gives up 4 bases and J gives up 1 base, and the segment between their germline ends measures 14 bases. Via the germline V gene (reference sequence), CDR1 is LGHDT and CDR2 YNNKEL. For this clonotype: The target of this receptor is not known. Base qualities are missing; no much larger clone stands one base away.

Ficoll-Paque density gradient centrifugation was used to isolate PBMCs. Sequenced input: PBMCs or a T cell subset sorted from them (not recorded which). The sequence links TRBV3-1 to TRBJ2-6; TRBD2 is possibly the D segment (5 matching bases). The clonotype was recovered from a man between 18 and 35 years old who had mild COVID-19 (a few samples of this study predate the infection). The sample titles of this study are shuffled in the database, so cell type and time point are left out; the donor was told from shared clones. The CDR3 loop reads CASSPSGSTSGANVLTF. DNA sequence: TGTGCCAGCAGCCCATCGGGGAGTACATCTGGGGCCAACGTCCTGACTTTC.